These T cell receptor beta chains were read from a single sample in a study of T cell responses to AZD1222 COVID-19 vaccine. Libraries were prepared by immunoSEQ multiplex PCR; TCRdb keeps only in-frame clonotypes and omits some of them. The sample lists about 160,000 clones, roughly nine tenths occurring once. The sample in question was peripheral blood, obtained on day 0 of AZD1222 vaccination. The receptor set was obtained from an adult in good health. Both conserved end residues are part of each CDR3. D genes are given only for firm matches. The size of a clone is reported for some rows only, either as once, few or many, or as a class for expanded clones.

size,D,J,V,CDR3,DNA
NA,NA,TRBJ2-3,TRBV2,CASSFRPTDTQYF,TGTGCCAGCAGTTTCCGTCCCACAGATACGCAGTATTTT
NA,NA,TRBJ1-2,TRBV14,CASSPRRGGGYTF,TGTGCCAGCAGCCCACGGAGGGGTGGGGGCTACACCTTC
NA,TRBD1,TRBJ1-2,TRBV28,CASSLAPWGDRVPHYGYTF,TGTGCCAGCAGTTTAGCCCCATGGGGTGACAGGGTCCCACACTATGGCTACACCTTC
once,TRBD2,TRBJ2-3,TRBV9,CASSVGTSGRSDTQYF,TGTGCCAGCAGCGTGGGGACTAGCGGGAGGTCGGATACGCAGTATTTT
NA,TRBD1,TRBJ1-5,TRBV18,CASSPERGRQPQHF,TGTGCCAGCTCACCCGAGAGGGGGCGTCAGCCCCAGCATTTT
once,TRBD1,TRBJ2-5,TRBV11-3,CASSSGSPGTAETQYF,TGTGCCAGCAGCTCAGGATCCCCTGGGACAGCGGAGACCCAGTACTTC
NA,TRBD1,TRBJ1-2,TRBV4-1,CASSQRQGANYGYTF,TGCGCCAGCAGCCAAAGACAGGGGGCGAACTATGGCTACACCTTC
NA,TRBD1,TRBJ1-3,TRBV28,CASRKTGAPGNTIYF,TGTGCCAGCAGAAAAACAGGGGCCCCTGGAAACACCATATATTTT
NA,TRBD1,TRBJ1-2,TRBV30,CAWGQGGYGYTF,TGTGCCTGGGGACAGGGTGGCTATGGCTACACCTTC
NA,NA,TRBJ1-3,TRBV4-3,CASSHRFVGDQGIYF,TGCGCCAGCAGCCACCGTTTTGTCGGGGACCAAGGCATATATTTT
NA,TRBD2,TRBJ2-3,TRBV10-3,CAILRTSGRASTDTQYF,TGTGCCATCCTACGGACTAGCGGGAGGGCCTCCACAGATACGCAGTATTTT
NA,TRBD2,TRBJ2-5,TRBV5-4,CASSPGTSKETQYF,TGTGCCAGCAGCCCCGGGACTAGCAAAGAGACCCAGTACTTC
NA,NA,TRBJ1-1,TRBV12-3/TRBV12-4,CATGRTGGLEAFF,TGTGCCACGGGTCGGACTGGGGGCCTTGAAGCTTTCTTT
NA,NA,TRBJ2-2,TRBV28,CASWGTSKNTGELFF,TGTGCCAGCTGGGGGACCTCCAAAAACACCGGGGAGCTGTTTTTT
NA,NA,TRBJ1-3,TRBV5-6,CASSFSGLFSGNTIYF,TGTGCCAGCAGCTTCTCCGGACTGTTCTCTGGAAACACCATATATTTT
once,NA,TRBJ1-2,TRBV12-3/TRBV12-4,CASSFTGQGGYTF,TGTGCCAGCAGTTTTACAGGGCAGGGTGGCTACACCTTC
NA,TRBD1,TRBJ2-7,TRBV11-2,CASSSLGQVNYEQYF,TGTGCCAGCAGCTCCTTGGGACAGGTGAACTACGAGCAGTACTTC
NA,NA,TRBJ1-4,TRBV6-2/TRBV6-3,CASSDGSRPNEKLFF,TGTGCCAGCAGCGACGGGTCCAGGCCTAATGAAAAACTGTTTTTT
NA,TRBD1,TRBJ1-2,TRBV6-5,CASSTGGLRYGYTF,TGTGCCAGCAGTACAGGGGGACTACGTTATGGCTACACCTTC
once,NA,TRBJ2-1,TRBV5-6,CASSWMGASGLNEQFF,TGTGCCAGCAGCTGGATGGGGGCTAGCGGTTTAAATGAGCAGTTCTTC
NA,NA,TRBJ1-1,TRBV29-1,CSVALWAEAFF,TGCAGCGTAGCTCTTTGGGCTGAAGCTTTCTTT
NA,TRBD2,TRBJ2-2,TRBV5-1,CASSLRIAGTGELFF,TGCGCCAGCAGCTTGCGGATAGCGGGAACCGGGGAGCTGTTTTTT
NA,TRBD2,TRBJ2-1,TRBV28,CARTASGRYNEQFF,TGTGCCAGGACTGCTAGCGGGAGGTACAATGAGCAGTTCTTC
few,NA,TRBJ2-3,TRBV19,CASSSGGGHTDTQYF,TGTGCCAGTAGTTCAGGAGGGGGTCACACAGATACGCAGTATTTT
NA,TRBD2,TRBJ2-1,TRBV4-2,CASSQVAGRAYNEQFF,TGTGCCAGCAGCCAAGTAGCGGGTAGAGCCTACAATGAGCAGTTCTTC
NA,NA,TRBJ2-1,TRBV7-9,CASSSAYNEQFF,TGTGCCAGCAGCTCAGCTTACAATGAGCAGTTCTTC
NA,TRBD2,TRBJ2-3,TRBV9,CASSVYPRPSGRARGTDTQYF,TGTGCCAGCAGCGTATACCCAAGGCCTAGCGGGAGGGCCAGGGGCACAGATACGCAGTATTTT
once,NA,TRBJ2-2,TRBV9,CASSERGWLGANTGELFF,TGTGCCAGCAGCGAGAGGGGCTGGCTGGGCGCGAACACCGGGGAGCTGTTTTTT
NA,NA,TRBJ1-2,TRBV5-1,CASTASPGASGYTF,TGCGCCAGCACAGCTTCTCCGGGGGCTAGCGGCTACACCTTC
NA,NA,TRBJ2-1,TRBV18,CASSPLADTYNEQFF,TGTGCCAGCTCACCATTAGCGGACACCTACAATGAGCAGTTCTTC
NA,NA,TRBJ1-6,TRBV30,CAWSSSTGGNSPLHF,TGTGCCTGGAGTAGTAGTACCGGAGGTAATTCACCCCTCCACTTT
NA,NA,TRBJ1-5,TRBV23-1,CASRPLRPQHF,TGCGCCAGCAGGCCCCTAAGGCCCCAGCATTTT
NA,TRBD1,TRBJ1-1,TRBV19,CASRATDRPFTEAFF,TGTGCCAGTAGGGCGACGGACAGGCCATTCACTGAAGCTTTCTTT
NA,TRBD1,TRBJ1-5,TRBV15,CATSTGRDRGIVWPQHF,TGTGCCACCAGCACAGGCCGGGACAGGGGGATAGTATGGCCCCAGCATTTT
once,NA,TRBJ1-2,TRBV19,CASSFLDSPYTGYTF,TGTGCCAGTAGTTTTTTAGACAGCCCCTATACTGGCTACACCTTC
NA,NA,TRBJ2-3,TRBV24-1,CATSDGDGSVTDTQYF,TGTGCCACCAGTGATGGAGATGGGTCTGTCACAGATACGCAGTATTTT
NA,TRBD2,TRBJ2-7,TRBV6-5,CASSRSTSGSHEQYF,TGTGCCAGCAGTCGAAGTACTAGCGGGAGTCACGAGCAGTACTTC
NA,NA,TRBJ1-1,TRBV29-1,CSVSLETKKAFF,TGCAGCGTTTCCCTAGAGACAAAGAAAGCTTTCTTT
NA,NA,TRBJ2-7,TRBV5-1,CASSLDPSSYEQYF,TGCGCCAGCAGCTTGGACCCTAGCTCCTACGAGCAGTACTTC
NA,NA,TRBJ1-5,TRBV5-1,CASSLGGQENQPQHF,TGCGCCAGCAGCTTAGGGGGGCAGGAGAATCAGCCCCAGCATTTT
NA,NA,TRBJ2-5,TRBV7-9,CASQPRGARGTQYF,TGTGCCAGCCAACCCCGGGGGGCGCGGGGGACCCAGTACTTC
NA,NA,TRBJ2-7,TRBV11-2,CASSLSITGSYYEQYF,TGTGCCAGCAGCTTATCTATTACGGGCAGTTACTACGAGCAGTACTTC
NA,NA,TRBJ1-3,TRBV4-1,CASSQVQALGNTIYF,TGCGCCAGCAGCCAAGTGCAGGCATTAGGAAACACCATATATTTT
NA,NA,TRBJ1-2,TRBV7-9,CASSSSWEGGYGYTF,TGTGCCAGCAGCTCCTCGTGGGAGGGGGGGTATGGCTACACCTTC
NA,TRBD1,TRBJ1-5,TRBV27,CASSLRAGGLQPQHF,TGTGCCAGCAGTTTAAGGGCAGGGGGCCTTCAGCCCCAGCATTTT
once,TRBD2,TRBJ2-5,TRBV28,CASSFWASGRTGFKETQYF,TGTGCCAGCAGTTTTTGGGCTAGCGGGAGGACCGGGTTTAAAGAGACCCAGTACTTC
NA,NA,TRBJ2-7,TRBV19,CASSSGTKLYF,TGTGCCAGTAGTAGCGGGACGAAACTGTACTTC
NA,NA,TRBJ1-3,TRBV10-3,CAISESPGAPGNTIYF,TGTGCCATCAGTGAGTCTCCAGGGGCGCCGGGAAACACCATATATTTT
NA,NA,TRBJ2-3,TRBV7-2,CASSSRVRTDTQYF,TGTGCCAGCAGCTCGAGGGTTCGCACAGATACGCAGTATTTT
once,NA,TRBJ2-1,TRBV5-5,CASSLVGGSYNEQFF,TGTGCCAGCAGCTTGGTCGGTGGTTCCTACAATGAGCAGTTCTTC
NA,NA,TRBJ1-5,TRBV7-9,CASGNSNQPQHF,TGTGCCAGCGGCAATAGCAATCAGCCCCAGCATTTT
NA,NA,TRBJ1-2,TRBV20-1,CSASPAGIGYTF,TGCAGTGCTAGTCCGGCAGGGATTGGCTACACCTTC
NA,NA,TRBJ1-6,TRBV2,CASSAAGLDSPLHF,TGTGCCAGCAGTGCCGCGGGTCTGGATTCACCCCTCCACTTT
NA,NA,TRBJ1-1,TRBV18,CASSPHEGWPEAFF,TGTGCCAGCTCTCCGCACGAAGGTTGGCCTGAAGCTTTCTTT